This T cell receptor (beta chain) was recorded in a study of T cell responses to AZD1222 COVID-19 vaccine. Using immunoSEQ multiplex PCR, the repertoire was profiled, and TCRdb retains in-frame clones only, with some absent. In the table there are nearly 100,000 clones, roughly 88% of which are singletons. CDR1 GTSNPN and CDR2 SVGIG come from the germline V gene (reference sequence). There are 17 residues in the CDR3. Trimming stripped 1 base from V and 2 bases from J, with 18 bases between. General study points: Donors were largely white British and mainly female; clonal diversity was possibly underestimated. Regions 160-218 and 743-854 dominated among vaccine-associated CD4 TCRs spanning spike.

As concerns this clone: Its antigen is not known.

This sequence originates from an adult in good health. This chain links TRBV30 with TRBJ1-5; possibly TRBD1 for D (5 bases). The sample here was peripheral blood, taken on day 0 of AZD1222 vaccination. As DNA, the CDR3 is TGTGCCTGGAGTGCGGGACGGACGTCTGGGGGCAATCAGCCCCAGCATTTT. This encodes CAWSAGRTSGGNQPQHF. Drawing the rest from reference TRBV30 and TRBJ1-5, the complete variable domain is SQTIHQWPATLVQPVGSPLSLECTVEGTSNPNLYWYRQAAGRGLQLLFYSVGIGQISSEVPQNLSASRPQDRQFILSSKKLLLSDSGFYLCAWSAGRTSGGNQPQHFGDGTRLSIL.